The 29 T cell receptor beta chains in this list originate from one sample, sequenced in a study of blood T cell repertoires in COVID-19. Repertoires were generated with immunoSEQ multiplex PCR, while TCRdb's copy carries only in-frame clones and drops some. The data contain approximately 220,000 clones, roughly 90% of them singletons. The sequenced sample consisted of PBMCs or T cells enriched from blood (not recorded which). These receptor sequences come from a woman in her twenties or thirties with acute COVID-19.

This chain joins TRBV5-1 and TRBJ2-7; tentatively, D is TRBD2 (5 bases). Germline V gene sequence: CDR1 SGHRS, CDR2 YFSETQ. This CDR3 has 14 amino acids. V gave up 1 base and J gave up 0 bases, with 8 bases separating them. CDR3 nucleotides: TGCGCCAGCAGCTTGCCGGGAAGCTCCTACGAGCAGTACTTC. This gives the protein CASSLPGSSYEQYF.

This chain links TRBV7-2 with TRBJ2-5, with D possibly TRBD2 on 6 matching bases. The V and J ends lost 1 base and 4 bases respectively, with 16 bases between them. This CDR3 is 16 amino acids long. Germline CDR1 is SGHTA and CDR2 is FQGNSA. CDR3 sequence (DNA): TGTGCCAGCAGCTTAGGGGGACTCTCTGGAGGAGAGACCCAGTACTTC. This encodes CASSLGGLSGGETQYF.

Worth noting for this clone: Germline is not matched at one junction end, which may reflect a read error. V is TRBV3-1 (or the pseudogene TRBV3-2) and J is TRBJ1-2; weak D call: TRBD1 (5 bases). This CDR3 is built from 18 residues. Germline CDR1 reads LGHDT; CDR2 reads YNNKEL (reference sequence). The CDR3 loop is CASSPRLPGRRTLETTRF. As DNA, the CDR3 is TGTGCCAGCAGCCCTAGATTACCCGGCAGACGGACACTCGAAACCACACGATTC.

The CDR3 DNA sequence: TGTGCCAGCAGCCTGACGGGTACCTACGAGCAGTACTTC. It codes for CASSLTGTYEQYF. The V gene is TRBV9, the J gene TRBJ2-7; unclear D gene. The V end was cut by 4 bases, the J end by 2 bases, with 10 bases between. The CDR3 extends over 13 amino acids. CDR1 and CDR2 (germline): SGDLS, YYNGEE.

This CDR3 reads CASSQSGTNYGYTF. The CDR3 DNA reads TGTGCCAGCAGCCAATCAGGAACTAACTATGGCTACACCTTC. V is TRBV3-1 (or the pseudogene TRBV3-2) and J is TRBJ1-2; no reliable D call. V lost 2 bases, J lost 0 bases, and 7 bases lay in between. The CDR3 spans 14 residues. Germline V CDR1 and CDR2: LGHDT, YNNKEL (reference sequence).

The V call is TRBV27, the J call TRBJ1-1, with D hard to call. The CDR3 is 12 residues long. From germline, CDR1 is MNHEY and CDR2 SMNVEV (reference sequence). The ends were cut back, 6 bases at V and 3 bases at J, with 8 bases in the middle. The CDR3 is CASRFRDTEAFF. The DNA for the CDR3 is TGTGCCAGCAGATTCCGGGACACTGAAGCTTTCTTT.

V gene TRBV5-6 combines with J gene TRBJ2-3; 8 bases fit TRBD1. J gave up 3 bases and V 6 bases, and 6 bases lay outside the gene matches. Germline CDR1 SGHDT, CDR2 YYEEEE. This CDR3 has 14 amino acids. CDR3 protein: CASIQQGETDTQYF. In DNA, the CDR3 is TGTGCCAGCATACAACAGGGGGAAACAGATACGCAGTATTTT. Based on the CDR3 plus reference TRBV5-6 and TRBJ2-3, the full variable domain is DAGVTQSPTHLIKTRGQQVTLRCSPKSGHDTVSWYQQALGQGPQFIFQYYEEEERQRGNFPDRFSGHQFPNYSSELNVNALLLGDSALYLCASIQQGETDTQYFGPGTRLTVL.

The chain carries TRBV20-1 and TRBJ1-1; unclear D gene. Trimming shortened V by 3 bases and J by 6 bases, and 8 bases separated the two germline ends. The CDR3 is made up of 11 amino acids. Germline V gene data show CDR1 as DFQATT and CDR2 as SNEGSKA (reference sequence). CDR3 amino acids: CSASRVSEAFF. The CDR3 bases are TGCAGTGCTAGCCGGGTTTCTGAAGCTTTCTTT.

This chain joins TRBV19 and TRBJ1-5; D is unresolved. V was clipped by 3 bases and J by 3 bases, with 12 bases between them. CDR1 is LNHDA and CDR2 is SQIVND in the germline V gene (reference sequence). CDR3 size: 15 residues. CDR3 loop: CASSIRQVVNQPQHF. CDR3 DNA sequence: TGTGCCAGTAGTATCCGGCAGGTGGTCAATCAGCCCCAGCATTTT.

V usage is TRBV4-3 and J usage is TRBJ1-3; perhaps TRBD1 as D (6 bases). Germline V gene lookup returns CDR1 LGHNA and CDR2 YSLEER. The CDR3 runs to 14 residues. The V end was cut by 1 base, the J end by 6 bases, with 10 bases between. CDR3 loop: CASSQGRGANTIYF. For the CDR3, the DNA is TGCGCCAGCAGCCAAGGCAGGGGAGCAAACACCATATATTTT.

V is TRBV5-1 and J is TRBJ2-7, with D possibly TRBD2 on 7 matching bases. V was pared by 4 bases and J by 0 bases, with 14 bases between. CDR3 length: 15 residues. From germline, CDR1 is SGHRS and CDR2 YFSETQ. In DNA form, the CDR3 reads TGCGCCAGCAGCGTCGGGGGGCCGTACTCCTACGAGCAGTACTTC. Amino acid sequence: CASSVGGPYSYEQYF. Full variable domain (remainder filled in from reference TRBV5-1 and TRBJ2-7): KAGVTQTPRYLIKTRGQQVTLSCSPISGHRSVSWYQQTPGQGLQFLFEYFSETQRNKGNFPGRFSGRQFSNSRSEMNVSTLELGDSALYLCASSVGGPYSYEQYFGPGTRLTVT.

With regard to this clone: Because the CDR3's place on the DNA is in doubt, the DNA is left out and the CDR3 is given as listed by TCRdb. The rearrangement links TRBV12-3 or TRBV12-4 to TRBJ1-2; TRBD1 reflects the table's D call only, with no check against the DNA. With termini counted, the CDR3 has 12 amino acids. The chain's CDR3 is CASSFGQGADTF.

The rearrangement joins TRBV5-1 to TRBJ1-1; TRBD1 agrees at 7 bases. Per the germline V gene, CDR1 is SGHRS and CDR2 is YFSETQ. Trimming cost V 1 base and J 11 bases; bases outside gene matches: 8. The CDR3 totals 13 residues. Here the CDR3 reads CASSLPDRPAAFF. CDR3 DNA: TGCGCCAGCAGCTTGCCGGACAGGCCTGCCGCTTTCTTT.

The chain employs TRBV4-1 and TRBJ2-1, with a possible D match to TRBD1 (6 bases). This CDR3 region has 14 residues. The V gene lost 0 bases and the J gene lost 12 bases, with 15 bases spanning the gap. Per the germline V gene, CDR1 is MGHRA and CDR2 is YSYEKL. The CDR3 coding sequence is TGCGCCAGCAGCCAAGATCCGGACAGAGAATTGCAGTTCTTC. This codes for CASSQDPDRELQFF.

This clone was found once. The genes are TRBV5-6 and TRBJ2-7; 7 bases map to TRBD2. Germline trimming cut 1 base from V and 4 bases from J; bases unmatched to any gene: 11. Per germline, CDR1 SGHDT and CDR2 YYEEEE. The CDR3 sequence is 16 residues long. CDR3 DNA sequence: TGTGCCAGCAGCTTGAGGGCTGGGAGGGTTTTATACGAGCAGTACTTC. This codes for CASSLRAGRVLYEQYF.

The chain combines TRBV19 with TRBJ1-1; D unresolved. This CDR3 spans 13 amino acids. CDR1 and CDR2 from the germline V gene are LNHDA and SQIVND (reference sequence). V was clipped by 6 bases and J by 3 bases, with 11 bases between them. CDR3 nucleotide sequence: TGTGCCAGTAGGCCCAAAGTAGACACTGAAGCTTTCTTT. Translated, it gives CASRPKVDTEAFF.

This chain connects TRBV6-2 or TRBV6-3 to TRBJ2-7; D is perhaps TRBD2 (8 bases). V was pared by 5 bases and J by 0 bases, with 14 bases between. This CDR3 is 15 amino acids long. CDR1 and CDR2 from the germline V gene are MNHEY and SVGEGT. The CDR3 loop is CASSISGDSSYEQYF. Written as DNA, the CDR3 is TGTGCCAGCAGTATTAGCGGGGACAGCTCCTACGAGCAGTACTTC.

This sequence joins TRBV9 and TRBJ1-1, with TRBD1 matching 8 bases. CDR3 length: 15 residues. Germline V gene lookup returns CDR1 SGDLS and CDR2 YYNGEE. Losses at the gene ends were 4 bases for V and 1 base for J; bases not matched to a gene: 6. In DNA, the CDR3 is TGTGCCAGCAGCCGGGAGGACAGGGCGAACACTGAAGCTTTCTTT. Amino acids: CASSREDRANTEAFF.

V gene TRBV7-8 combines with J gene TRBJ1-2; TRBD1 is a possible D gene (5 bases). V was shortened by 5 bases and J by 6 bases, with 13 bases between the two germline ends. Looked up from germline, CDR1 is SGHVS and CDR2 is FQNEAQ. This CDR3 region has 13 residues. The CDR3 sequence is CASSTNTGDGYTF. DNA of the CDR3: TGTGCCAGCAGCACCAACACAGGTGATGGCTACACCTTC.

CDR3 amino acids: CASYGGRSDSNQPQHF. CDR3 DNA: TGTGCCAGCTACGGAGGCAGGTCCGATAGCAATCAGCCCCAGCATTTT. The rearrangement joins TRBV2 to TRBJ1-5, with D unresolved. CDR3 length: 16 amino acids. Germline V gives CDR1 SNHLY, CDR2 FYNNEI. Trimming removed 8 bases from V and 0 bases from J, with 17 bases in between.

The chain has TRBV10-3 and TRBJ2-5, with TRBD1 identical over 7 bases. CDR3 length equals 16 residues. Trimming at V came to 4 bases and at J to 0 bases, leaving 8 bases not matched to a gene. The V gene's germline CDR1 is ENHRY and CDR2 SYGVKD. The CDR3 spells CAISGRDSAHQETQYF. In DNA form, the CDR3 reads TGTGCCATCAGTGGTCGGGACAGCGCCCACCAAGAGACCCAGTACTTC.

This chain joins TRBV5-6 and TRBJ2-1; D might be TRBD1 (6 bases). Germline values: CDR1 SGHDT, CDR2 YYEEEE. V was trimmed by 0 bases and J by 6 bases, leaving 13 bases between them. CDR3 length: 15 residues. CDR3 sequence (DNA): TGTGCCAGCAGCTTGGGACAGGCACCATCCAATGAGCAGTTCTTC. It yields the protein CASSLGQAPSNEQFF. The full variable domain, in which reference TRBV5-6 and TRBJ2-1 provide the parts outside the CDR3, is DAGVTQSPTHLIKTRGQQVTLRCSPKSGHDTVSWYQQALGQGPQFIFQYYEEEERQRGNFPDRFSGHQFPNYSSELNVNALLLGDSALYLCASSLGQAPSNEQFFGPGTRLTVL.

V and J are TRBV7-3 and TRBJ1-1; no clear D. V lost 5 bases, J lost 0 bases, and 16 bases lay in between. CDR1 is SGHTA, CDR2 FQGTGA, per germline. This CDR3 has 16 residues. The CDR3 bases are TGTGCCAGCAGCCCCATCGGTGGAGGGTTGAACACTGAAGCTTTCTTT. Encoded protein: CASSPIGGGLNTEAFF.

The V and J genes are TRBV7-9 and TRBJ1-1; 8 bases align to TRBD1. In germline, CDR1 is SEHNR, CDR2 FQNEAQ (reference sequence). CDR3 length: 13 residues. V trimming: 6 bases; J trimming: 7 bases; junction bases outside the gene matches: 7. The CDR3 loop is CASRRTDRGEAFF. CDR3 nucleotide sequence: TGTGCCAGCAGACGTACAGACAGGGGTGAAGCTTTCTTT.

The V call is TRBV5-4, the J call TRBJ1-1, with D tentatively TRBD1 (6 bases). The CDR3 consists of 13 residues. CDR1 SGHNT and CDR2 YYREEE come from the germline V gene (reference sequence). The V end was cut by 6 bases, the J end by 1 base, with 10 bases between. For the CDR3, the DNA is TGTGCCAGCATCAAGACAGGGAACACTGAAGCTTTCTTT. Translating gives CASIKTGNTEAFF. Full variable domain (rest looked up from reference TRBV5-4 and TRBJ1-1): ETGVTQSPTHLIKTRGQQVTLRCSSQSGHNTVSWYQQALGQGPQFIFQYYREEENGRGNFPPRFSGLQFPNYSSELNVNALELDDSALYLCASIKTGNTEAFFGQGTRLTVV.

This clone occurred once. The chain uses TRBV30 and TRBJ2-2, with TRBD2 matching 14 bases. CDR3 length: 17 residues. Germline V gives CDR1 GTSNPN, CDR2 SVGIG (reference sequence). The V and J ends lost 3 bases and 0 bases, in that order; junction bases with no gene match: 3. This CDR3 reads CAWRGLAGGTNTGELFF. The DNA of the CDR3 is TGTGCCTGGAGAGGACTAGCGGGGGGAACGAACACCGGGGAGCTGTTTTTT.

This rearrangement joins TRBV19 to TRBJ1-1; D possibly corresponds to TRBD1 (6 bases). CDR1 and CDR2 (germline): LNHDA, SQIVND (reference sequence). V was pared by 7 bases and J by 2 bases, with 20 bases between. CDR3 length: 16 amino acids. CDR3 bases: TGTGCCAGTAAACCTGGGGGGGCAGGGGCAAACACTGAAGCTTTCTTT. It is translated as CASKPGGAGANTEAFF.

V usage is TRBV30 and J usage is TRBJ1-5, with 11 positions matching TRBD1. V shed 2 bases and J 5 bases; nucleotides not matched to a gene: 8. This CDR3 is 16 amino acids long. CDR1 and CDR2 from the germline V gene are GTSNPN and SVGIG (reference sequence). Here the CDR3 reads CAWSTGTGGLDQPQHF. The DNA for the CDR3 is TGTGCCTGGAGTACCGGGACAGGGGGATTGGATCAGCCCCAGCATTTT. Looking up the rest from reference TRBV30 and TRBJ1-5 gives the full variable domain: SQTIHQWPATLVQPVGSPLSLECTVEGTSNPNLYWYRQAAGRGLQLLFYSVGIGQISSEVPQNLSASRPQDRQFILSSKKLLLSDSGFYLCAWSTGTGGLDQPQHFGDGTRLSIL.

By its share, this clone is medium-sized. The chain combines TRBV19 with TRBJ1-6; the D gene is possibly TRBD1 (6 bases). This CDR3 has 13 residues. Deletions cut 7 bases from V and 11 bases from J, with 15 bases between. The germline gives CDR1 LNHDA, CDR2 SQIVND (reference sequence). The CDR3, as DNA: TGTGCCAGTAAACGTCAGGGGCAGGCACCCCTCCACTTT. Amino acid sequence: CASKRQGQAPLHF.